Each of the 2 T cell receptor beta chains below was sequenced from the same sample in a study of long-term antiretroviral therapy in people with HIV. immunoSEQ v3.0 was run at survey level. The table came from immunoSEQ multiplex PCR; TCRdb's copy has only in-frame clones and leaves some out. Of 35,000 to 45,000 clones in the sample, 70% to 90% were seen once. The sample consisted of unsorted PBMCs, taken just before starting antiretroviral therapy. The receptor set was obtained from a woman under 30 with HIV.

This chain connects TRBV19 to TRBJ2-5, with D possibly matching TRBD2 (5 bases). The CDR3 is 12 amino acids. Germline CDR1 reads LNHDA; CDR2 reads SQIVND (reference sequence). Trimming cost V 3 bases and J 5 bases, with 7 bases left between them. CDR3 sequence reads: CASSMRAETQYF. The CDR3 nucleotides are TGTGCCAGTAGTATGCGGGCGGAGACCCAGTACTTC.

The chain couples TRBV2 to TRBJ2-1; TRBD1 or TRBD2 may be the D gene (5 bases each). This CDR3 contains 13 residues. Germline loops: CDR1 SNHLY, CDR2 FYNNEI. Trimming removed 5 bases at V and 6 bases at J, with 11 bases between. CDR3 sequence: CASSPDGANEQFF. CDR3 DNA sequence: TGTGCCAGCAGTCCGGACGGGGCCAATGAGCAGTTCTTC.